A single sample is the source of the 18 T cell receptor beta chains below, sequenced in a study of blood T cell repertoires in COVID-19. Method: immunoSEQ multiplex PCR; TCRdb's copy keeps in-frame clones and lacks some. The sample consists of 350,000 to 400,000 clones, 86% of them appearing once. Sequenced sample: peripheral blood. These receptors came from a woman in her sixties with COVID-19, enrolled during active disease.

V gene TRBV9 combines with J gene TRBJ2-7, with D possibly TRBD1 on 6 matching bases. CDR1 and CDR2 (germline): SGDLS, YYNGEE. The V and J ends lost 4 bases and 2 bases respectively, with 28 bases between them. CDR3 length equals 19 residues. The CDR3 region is CASSPQNQALSDSTYEQYF. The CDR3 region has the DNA TGTGCCAGCAGCCCCCAGAACCAGGCCCTCTCGGACAGCACCTACGAGCAGTACTTC.

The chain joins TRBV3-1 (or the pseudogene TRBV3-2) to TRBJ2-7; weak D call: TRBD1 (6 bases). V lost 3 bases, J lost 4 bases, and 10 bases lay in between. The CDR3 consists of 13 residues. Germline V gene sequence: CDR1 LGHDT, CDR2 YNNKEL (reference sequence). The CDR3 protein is CASSHQQGYEQYF. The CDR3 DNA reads TGTGCCAGCAGCCATCAACAGGGATACGAGCAGTACTTC.

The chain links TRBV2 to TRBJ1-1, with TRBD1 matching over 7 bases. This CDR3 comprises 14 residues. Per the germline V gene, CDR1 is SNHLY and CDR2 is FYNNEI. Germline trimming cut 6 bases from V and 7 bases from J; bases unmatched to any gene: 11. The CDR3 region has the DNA TGTGCCAGCAGCCCCCGCGCCCGACAGGGTGAAGCTTTCTTT. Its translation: CASSPRARQGEAFF.

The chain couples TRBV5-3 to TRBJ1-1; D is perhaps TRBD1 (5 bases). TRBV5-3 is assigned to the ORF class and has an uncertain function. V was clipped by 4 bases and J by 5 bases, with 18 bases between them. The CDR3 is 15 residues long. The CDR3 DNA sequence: TGTGCCAGAAGCCGAACAAATGCAGGGTGGACTGAAGCTTTCTTT. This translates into CARSRTNAGWTEAFF.

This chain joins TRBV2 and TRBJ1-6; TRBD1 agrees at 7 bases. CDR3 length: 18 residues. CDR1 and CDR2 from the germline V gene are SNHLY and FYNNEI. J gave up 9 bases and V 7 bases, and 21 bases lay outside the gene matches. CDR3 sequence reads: CASIGRGQKDEGISPLHF. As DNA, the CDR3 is TGTGCCAGCATTGGACGGGGACAGAAGGACGAGGGAATTTCACCCCTCCACTTT.

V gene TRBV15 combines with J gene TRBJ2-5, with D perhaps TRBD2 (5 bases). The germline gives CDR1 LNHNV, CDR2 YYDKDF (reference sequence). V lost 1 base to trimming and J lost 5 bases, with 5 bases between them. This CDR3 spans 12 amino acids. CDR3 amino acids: CATSRGGETQYF. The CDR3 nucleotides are TGTGCCACCAGCAGAGGAGGGGAGACCCAGTACTTC.

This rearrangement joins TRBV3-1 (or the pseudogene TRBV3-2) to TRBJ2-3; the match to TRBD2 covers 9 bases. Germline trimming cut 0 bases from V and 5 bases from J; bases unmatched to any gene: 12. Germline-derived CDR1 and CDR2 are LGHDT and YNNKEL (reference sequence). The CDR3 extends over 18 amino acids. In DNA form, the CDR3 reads TGTGCCAGCAGCCAAGATTATTGGGTAGCGGGGGAGGGAGATACGCAGTATTTT. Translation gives CASSQDYWVAGEGDTQYF.

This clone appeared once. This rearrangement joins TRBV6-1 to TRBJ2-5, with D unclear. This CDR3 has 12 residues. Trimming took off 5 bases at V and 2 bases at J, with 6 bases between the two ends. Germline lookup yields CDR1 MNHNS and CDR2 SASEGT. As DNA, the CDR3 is TGTGCCAGCAGTCGTCCTCAAGAGACCCAGTACTTC. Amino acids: CASSRPQETQYF.

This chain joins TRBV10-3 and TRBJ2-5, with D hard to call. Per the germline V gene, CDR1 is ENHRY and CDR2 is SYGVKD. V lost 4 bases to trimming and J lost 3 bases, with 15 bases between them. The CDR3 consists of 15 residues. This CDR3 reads CAISGVASSKETQYF. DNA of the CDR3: TGTGCCATCAGTGGGGTGGCTAGTTCCAAAGAGACCCAGTACTTC.

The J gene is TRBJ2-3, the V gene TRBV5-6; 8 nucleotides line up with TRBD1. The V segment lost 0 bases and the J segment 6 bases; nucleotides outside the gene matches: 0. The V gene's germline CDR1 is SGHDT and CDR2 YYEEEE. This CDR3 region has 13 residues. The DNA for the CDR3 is TGTGCCAGCAGCTTGGGACAGGGGGATACGCAGTATTTT. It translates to CASSLGQGDTQYF.

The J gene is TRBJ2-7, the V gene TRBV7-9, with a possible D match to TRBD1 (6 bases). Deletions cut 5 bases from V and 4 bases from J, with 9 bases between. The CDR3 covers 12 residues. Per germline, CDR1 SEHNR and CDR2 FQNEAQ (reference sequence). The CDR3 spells CASSRQDYEQYF. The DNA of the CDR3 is TGTGCCAGCAGCCGACAGGATTACGAGCAGTACTTC.

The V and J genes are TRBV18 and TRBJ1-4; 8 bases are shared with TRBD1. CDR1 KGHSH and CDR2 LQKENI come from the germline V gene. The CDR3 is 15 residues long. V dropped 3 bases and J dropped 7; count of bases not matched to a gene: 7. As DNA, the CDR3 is TGTGCCAGCTCACCCCTCCAGGGGACAGGTGAAAAACTGTTTTTT. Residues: CASSPLQGTGEKLFF.

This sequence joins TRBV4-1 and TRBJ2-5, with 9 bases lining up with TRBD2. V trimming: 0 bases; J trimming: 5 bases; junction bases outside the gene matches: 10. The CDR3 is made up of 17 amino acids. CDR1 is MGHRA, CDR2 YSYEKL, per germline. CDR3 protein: CASSQEVSGGYRETQYF. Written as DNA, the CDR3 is TGCGCCAGCAGCCAAGAAGTTAGCGGGGGCTATCGGGAGACCCAGTACTTC.

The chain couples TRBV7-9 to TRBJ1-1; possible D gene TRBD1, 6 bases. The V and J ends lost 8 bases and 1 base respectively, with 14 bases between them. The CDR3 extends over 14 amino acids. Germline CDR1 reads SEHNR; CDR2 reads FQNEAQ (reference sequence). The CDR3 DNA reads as TGTGCCAGCTCCGAACAGGGAACGAACACTGAAGCTTTCTTT. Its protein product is CASSEQGTNTEAFF.

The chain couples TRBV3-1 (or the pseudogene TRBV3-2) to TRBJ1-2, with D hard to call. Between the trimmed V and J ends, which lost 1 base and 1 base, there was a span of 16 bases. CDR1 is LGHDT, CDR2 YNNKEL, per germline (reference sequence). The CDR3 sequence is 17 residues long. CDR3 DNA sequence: TGTGCCAGCAGCCAAGGCCTGGTATTCGGGAATAACTATGGCTACACCTTC. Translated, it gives CASSQGLVFGNNYGYTF.

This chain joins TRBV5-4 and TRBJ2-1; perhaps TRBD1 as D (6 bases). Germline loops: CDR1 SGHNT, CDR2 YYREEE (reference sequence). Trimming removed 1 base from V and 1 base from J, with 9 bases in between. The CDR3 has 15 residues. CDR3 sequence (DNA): TGTGCCAGCAGCTTGAGCGGACAGTCCTACAATGAGCAGTTCTTC. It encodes CASSLSGQSYNEQFF.

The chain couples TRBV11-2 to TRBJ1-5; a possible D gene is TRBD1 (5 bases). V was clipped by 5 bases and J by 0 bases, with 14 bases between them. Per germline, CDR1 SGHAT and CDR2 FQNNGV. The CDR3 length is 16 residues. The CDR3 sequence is CASSHGQSHSNQPQHF. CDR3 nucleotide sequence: TGTGCCAGCAGCCACGGACAAAGTCATAGCAATCAGCCCCAGCATTTT. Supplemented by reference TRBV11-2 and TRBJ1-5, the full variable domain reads EAGVAQSPRYKIIEKRQSVAFWCNPISGHATLYWYQQILGQGPKLLIQFQNNGVVDDSQLPKDRFSAERLKGVDSTLKIQPAKLEDSAVYLCASSHGQSHSNQPQHFGDGTRLSIL.

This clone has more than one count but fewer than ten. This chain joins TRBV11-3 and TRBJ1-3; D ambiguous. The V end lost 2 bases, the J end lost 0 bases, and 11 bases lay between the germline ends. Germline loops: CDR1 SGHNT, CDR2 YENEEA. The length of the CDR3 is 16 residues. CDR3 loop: CASSLTDMSSGNTIYF. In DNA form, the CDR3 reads TGTGCCAGCAGCTTAACCGACATGTCCTCTGGAAACACCATATATTTT.